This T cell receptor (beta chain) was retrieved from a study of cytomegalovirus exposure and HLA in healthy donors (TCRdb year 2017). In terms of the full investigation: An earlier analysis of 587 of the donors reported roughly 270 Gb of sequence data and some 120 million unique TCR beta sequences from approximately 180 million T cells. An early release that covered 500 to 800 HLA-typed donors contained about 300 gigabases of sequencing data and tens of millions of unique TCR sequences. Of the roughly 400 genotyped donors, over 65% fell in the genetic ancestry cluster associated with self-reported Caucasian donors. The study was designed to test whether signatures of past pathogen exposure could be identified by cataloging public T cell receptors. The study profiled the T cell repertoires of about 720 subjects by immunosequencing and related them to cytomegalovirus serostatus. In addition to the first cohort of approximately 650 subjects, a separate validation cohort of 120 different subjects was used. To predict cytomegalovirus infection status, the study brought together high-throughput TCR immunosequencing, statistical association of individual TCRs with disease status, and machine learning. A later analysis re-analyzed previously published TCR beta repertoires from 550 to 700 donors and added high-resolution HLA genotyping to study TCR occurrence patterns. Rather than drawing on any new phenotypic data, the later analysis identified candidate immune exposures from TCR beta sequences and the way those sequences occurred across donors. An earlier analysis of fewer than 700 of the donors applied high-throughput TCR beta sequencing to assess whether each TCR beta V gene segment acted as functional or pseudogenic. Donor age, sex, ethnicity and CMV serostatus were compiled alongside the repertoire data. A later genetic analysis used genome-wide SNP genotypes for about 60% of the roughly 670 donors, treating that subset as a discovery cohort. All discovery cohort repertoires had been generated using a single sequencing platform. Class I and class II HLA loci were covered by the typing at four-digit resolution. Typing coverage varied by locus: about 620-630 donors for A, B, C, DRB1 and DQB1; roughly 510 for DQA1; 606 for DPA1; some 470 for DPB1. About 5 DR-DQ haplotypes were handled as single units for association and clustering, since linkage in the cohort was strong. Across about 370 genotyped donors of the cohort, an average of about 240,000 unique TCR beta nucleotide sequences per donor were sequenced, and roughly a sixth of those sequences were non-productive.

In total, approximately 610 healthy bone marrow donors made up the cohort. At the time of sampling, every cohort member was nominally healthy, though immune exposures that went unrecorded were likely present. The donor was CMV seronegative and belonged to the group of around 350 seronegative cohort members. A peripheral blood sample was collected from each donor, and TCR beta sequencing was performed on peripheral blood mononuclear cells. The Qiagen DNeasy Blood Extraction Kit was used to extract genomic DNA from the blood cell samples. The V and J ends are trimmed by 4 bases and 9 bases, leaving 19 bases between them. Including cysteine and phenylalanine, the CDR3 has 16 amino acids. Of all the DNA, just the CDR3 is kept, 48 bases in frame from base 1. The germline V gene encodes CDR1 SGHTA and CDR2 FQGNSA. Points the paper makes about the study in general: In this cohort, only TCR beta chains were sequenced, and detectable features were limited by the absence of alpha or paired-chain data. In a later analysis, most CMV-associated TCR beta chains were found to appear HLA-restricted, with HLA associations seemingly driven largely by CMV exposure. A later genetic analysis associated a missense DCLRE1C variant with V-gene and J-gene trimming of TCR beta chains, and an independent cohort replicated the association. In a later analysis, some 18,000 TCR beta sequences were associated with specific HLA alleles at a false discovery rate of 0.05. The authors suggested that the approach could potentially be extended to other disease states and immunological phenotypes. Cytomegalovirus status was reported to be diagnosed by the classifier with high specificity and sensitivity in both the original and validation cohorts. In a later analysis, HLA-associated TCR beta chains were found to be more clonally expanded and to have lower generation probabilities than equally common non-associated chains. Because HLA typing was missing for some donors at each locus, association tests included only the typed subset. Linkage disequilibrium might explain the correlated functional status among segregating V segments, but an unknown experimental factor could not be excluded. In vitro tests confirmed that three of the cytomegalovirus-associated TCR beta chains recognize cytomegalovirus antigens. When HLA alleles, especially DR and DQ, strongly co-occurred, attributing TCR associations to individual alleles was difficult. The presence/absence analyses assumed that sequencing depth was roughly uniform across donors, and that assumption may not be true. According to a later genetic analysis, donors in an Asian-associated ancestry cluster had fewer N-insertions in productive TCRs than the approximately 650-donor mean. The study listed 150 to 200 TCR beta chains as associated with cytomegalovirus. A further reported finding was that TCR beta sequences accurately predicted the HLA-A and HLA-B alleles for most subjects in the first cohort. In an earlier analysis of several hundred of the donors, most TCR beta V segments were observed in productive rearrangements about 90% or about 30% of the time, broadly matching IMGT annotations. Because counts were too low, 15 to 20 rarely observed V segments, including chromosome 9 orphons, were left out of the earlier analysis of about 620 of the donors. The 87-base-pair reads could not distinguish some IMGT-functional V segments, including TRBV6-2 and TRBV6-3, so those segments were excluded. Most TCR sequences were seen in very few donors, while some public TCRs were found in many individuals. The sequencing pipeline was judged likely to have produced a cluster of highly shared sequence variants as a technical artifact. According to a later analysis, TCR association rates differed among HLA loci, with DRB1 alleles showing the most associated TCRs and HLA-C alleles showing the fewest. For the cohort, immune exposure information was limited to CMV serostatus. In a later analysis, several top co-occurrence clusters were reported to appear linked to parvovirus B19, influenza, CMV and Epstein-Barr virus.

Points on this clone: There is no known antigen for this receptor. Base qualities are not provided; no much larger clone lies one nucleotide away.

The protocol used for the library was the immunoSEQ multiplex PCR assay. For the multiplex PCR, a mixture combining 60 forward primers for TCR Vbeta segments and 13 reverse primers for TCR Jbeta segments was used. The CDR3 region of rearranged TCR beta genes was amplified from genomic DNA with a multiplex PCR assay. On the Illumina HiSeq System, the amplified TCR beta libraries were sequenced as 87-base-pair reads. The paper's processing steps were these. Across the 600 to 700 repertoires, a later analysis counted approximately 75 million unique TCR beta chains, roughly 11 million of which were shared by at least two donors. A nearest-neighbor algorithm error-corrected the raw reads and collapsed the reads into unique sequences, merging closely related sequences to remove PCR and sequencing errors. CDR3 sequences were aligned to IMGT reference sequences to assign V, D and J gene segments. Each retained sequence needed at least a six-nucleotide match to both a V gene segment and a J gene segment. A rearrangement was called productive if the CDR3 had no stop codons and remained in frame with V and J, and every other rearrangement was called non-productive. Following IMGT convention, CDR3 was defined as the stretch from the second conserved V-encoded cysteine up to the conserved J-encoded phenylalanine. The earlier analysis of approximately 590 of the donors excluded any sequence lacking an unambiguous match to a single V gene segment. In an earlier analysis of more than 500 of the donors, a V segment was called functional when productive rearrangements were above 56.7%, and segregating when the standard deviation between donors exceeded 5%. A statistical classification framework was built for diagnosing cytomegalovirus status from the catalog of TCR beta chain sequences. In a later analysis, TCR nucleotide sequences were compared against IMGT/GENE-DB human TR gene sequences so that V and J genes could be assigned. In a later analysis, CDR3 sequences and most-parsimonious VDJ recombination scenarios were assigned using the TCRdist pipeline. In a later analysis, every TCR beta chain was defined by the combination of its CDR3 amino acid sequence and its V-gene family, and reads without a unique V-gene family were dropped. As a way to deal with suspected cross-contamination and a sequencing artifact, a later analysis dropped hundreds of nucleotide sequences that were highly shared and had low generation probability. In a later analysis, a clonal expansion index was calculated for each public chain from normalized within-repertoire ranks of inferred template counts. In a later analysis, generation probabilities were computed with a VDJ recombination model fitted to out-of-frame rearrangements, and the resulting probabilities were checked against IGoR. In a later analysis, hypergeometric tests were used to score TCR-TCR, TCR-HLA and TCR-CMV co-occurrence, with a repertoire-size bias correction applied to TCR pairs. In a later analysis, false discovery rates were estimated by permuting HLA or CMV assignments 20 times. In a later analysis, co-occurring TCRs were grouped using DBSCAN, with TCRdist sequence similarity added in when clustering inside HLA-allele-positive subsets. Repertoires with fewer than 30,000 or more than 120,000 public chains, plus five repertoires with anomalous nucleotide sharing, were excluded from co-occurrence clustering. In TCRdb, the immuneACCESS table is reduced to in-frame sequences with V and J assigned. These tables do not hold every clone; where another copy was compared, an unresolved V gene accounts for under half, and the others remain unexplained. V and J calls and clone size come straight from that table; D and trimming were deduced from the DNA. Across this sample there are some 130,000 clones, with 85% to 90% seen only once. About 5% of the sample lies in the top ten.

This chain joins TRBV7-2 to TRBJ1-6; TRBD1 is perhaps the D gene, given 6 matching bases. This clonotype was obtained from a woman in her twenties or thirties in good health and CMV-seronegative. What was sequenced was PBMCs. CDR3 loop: CASSSVAGAKGSPLHF. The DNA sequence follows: TGTGCCAGCAGCTCGGTGGCAGGGGCCAAGGGTTCACCCCTCCACTTT.